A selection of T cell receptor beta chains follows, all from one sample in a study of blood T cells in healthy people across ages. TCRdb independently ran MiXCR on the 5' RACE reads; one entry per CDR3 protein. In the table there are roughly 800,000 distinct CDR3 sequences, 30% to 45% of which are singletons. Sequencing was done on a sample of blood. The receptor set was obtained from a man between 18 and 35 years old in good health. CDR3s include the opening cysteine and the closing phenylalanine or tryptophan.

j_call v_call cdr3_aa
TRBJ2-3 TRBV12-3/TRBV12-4 CASSRRTSMSTDTQYF
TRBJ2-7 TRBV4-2 CASSQERGRNEQYF
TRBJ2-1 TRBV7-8 CASGAAGVVGNEQFF
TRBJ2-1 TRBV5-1 CASSLARGQRSNEQFF
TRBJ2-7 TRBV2 CASLGTSSYEQYF
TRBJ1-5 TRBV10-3 CAISTTGAGNQPQHF
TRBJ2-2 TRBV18 CASSPVRTNTGELFF
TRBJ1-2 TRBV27 CASRALTEIDYGYTF
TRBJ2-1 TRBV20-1 CSAEATGFHEQFF
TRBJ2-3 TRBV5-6 CASSPPIRQGPDTQYF
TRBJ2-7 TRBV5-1 CASSSQGTLYEQYF
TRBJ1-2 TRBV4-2 CASRDRGQGSYGYTF
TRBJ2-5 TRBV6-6 CASSYSGGHTDEQYF
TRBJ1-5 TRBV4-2 CASSQDYRGYNQPQHF
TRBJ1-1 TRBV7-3 CASSLAGNMNTEAFF
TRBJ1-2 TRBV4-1 CASSREKTARNYGYTF
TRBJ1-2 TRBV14 CASSHWEYGYTF
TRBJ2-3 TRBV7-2 CASSFYSRFTDTQYF
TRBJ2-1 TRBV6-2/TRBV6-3 CASSEINEQFF
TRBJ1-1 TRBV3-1 CDSSLKTGGEILRTEAFF
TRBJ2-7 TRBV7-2 CASSLGGGNYEQYF
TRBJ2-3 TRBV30 CAWSVVSPADTQYF
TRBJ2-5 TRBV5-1 CASSFLTGFGETQYF
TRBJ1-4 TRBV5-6 CASNQQGFGTTNEKLFF
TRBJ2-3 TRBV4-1 CASSPAGKPQYF
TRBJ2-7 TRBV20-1 CSAPKQGARNEQYF
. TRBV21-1 CALDRDGGLQETQFF
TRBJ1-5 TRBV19 CASSSEPFSNQPQHF